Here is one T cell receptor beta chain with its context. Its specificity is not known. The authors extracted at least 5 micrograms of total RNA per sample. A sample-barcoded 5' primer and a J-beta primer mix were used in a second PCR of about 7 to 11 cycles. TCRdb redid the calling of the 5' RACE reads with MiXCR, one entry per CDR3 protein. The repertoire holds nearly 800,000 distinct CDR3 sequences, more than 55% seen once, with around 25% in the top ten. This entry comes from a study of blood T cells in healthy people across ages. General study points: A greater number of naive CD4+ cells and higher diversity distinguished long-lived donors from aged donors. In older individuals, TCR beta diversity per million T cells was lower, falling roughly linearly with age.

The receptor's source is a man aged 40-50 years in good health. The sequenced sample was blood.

For the CDR3, the DNA is TGCGCCAGCGGACCGGGACTAGCGGGGGCGATCGGCAATGAGCAGTTCTTC. Amino acid sequence: CASGPGLAGAIGNEQFF. The genes are TRBV5-1 and TRBJ2-1, with 14 nucleotides matching TRBD2. Trimming took 7 bases from V and 6 from J; bases not matched to a gene: 12. The germline V gene has CDR1 SGHRS and CDR2 YFSETQ. The CDR3 consists of 17 residues.